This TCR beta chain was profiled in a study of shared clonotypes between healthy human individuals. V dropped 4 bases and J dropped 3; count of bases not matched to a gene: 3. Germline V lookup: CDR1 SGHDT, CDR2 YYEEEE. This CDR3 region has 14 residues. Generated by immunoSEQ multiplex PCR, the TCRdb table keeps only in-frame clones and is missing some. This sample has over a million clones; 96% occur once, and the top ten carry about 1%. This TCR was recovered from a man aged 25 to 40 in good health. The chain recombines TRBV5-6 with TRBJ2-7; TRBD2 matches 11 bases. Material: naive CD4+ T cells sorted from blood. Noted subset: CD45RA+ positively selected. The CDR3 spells CASSPGTSGYEQYF. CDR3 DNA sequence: TGTGCCAGCAGCCCCGGGACTAGCGGCTACGAGCAGTACTTC. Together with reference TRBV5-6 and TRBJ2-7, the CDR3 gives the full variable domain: DAGVTQSPTHLIKTRGQQVTLRCSPKSGHDTVSWYQQALGQGPQFIFQYYEEEERQRGNFPDRFSGHQFPNYSSELNVNALLLGDSALYLCASSPGTSGYEQYFGPGTRLTVT.